This record looks at one T cell receptor beta chain sequence and its context. Relative to the germline gene, one junction end is altered; a read error may explain this. Germline V gene sequence: CDR1 KGHSH, CDR2 LQKENI. The CDR3 covers 13 residues. Sample-barcoded 5' priming and a J-beta primer mix drove a second PCR of roughly 6 to 12 cycles. TCRdb re-called the 5' RACE reads with MiXCR, one entry per CDR3 protein. The sample consists of 700,000 to 900,000 distinct CDR3 sequences, 25% to 30% of them appearing once. The record originates from a study of blood T cells in healthy people across ages. The authors drew roughly 9.8 milliliters of peripheral blood from each donor. Per sample, at least 6 micrograms of total RNA were extracted. The sample was also linked to a second study, of T cells of mothers and their children. That work contributes: Every microgram of extracted RNA entered cDNA synthesis, around 1.4 ug per 15 ul.

This receptor was obtained from a boy aged 5-17 years in good health. The V call is TRBV18, the J call TRBJ2-1, with D uncertain. Sequenced material: blood. The CDR3 DNA is TGTGCCAGCTCTCCACCGGTGTTGGATGAGCAGTTCTTC. It specifies CASSPPVLDEQFF.